This TCR beta chain was sequenced for a study of cytomegalovirus exposure and HLA in healthy donors. Per the germline V gene, CDR1 is MDHEN and CDR2 is SYDVKM. Deletions cut 3 bases from V and 4 bases from J, with 12 bases between. This CDR3 has 14 residues. The PCR had 60 Vbeta and 13 Jbeta primers. This table comes from immunoSEQ multiplex PCR, and its TCRdb copy is limited to in-frame clones, with some not included. The sample includes 160,000 or so clones, more than 60% seen only once; the top ten take around 7%. The sample comprised PBMCs. V usage is TRBV28 and J usage is TRBJ1-2; the D gene is possibly TRBD1 (5 bases). The sequence derives from a woman between 35 and 50 years old in good health and CMV-seropositive. The CDR3 reads CASSFGRGIYGYTF. The CDR3 DNA sequence: TGTGCCAGCAGTTTCGGGAGGGGAATCTATGGCTACACCTTC.